These T cell receptor beta chains were read from a single sample in a study of shared clonotypes between healthy human individuals. This table comes from immunoSEQ multiplex PCR, and its TCRdb copy is limited to in-frame clones, with some not included. The data show 2 million to 3 million clones, approximately 90% seen once. Material for sequencing was naive CD4+ T cells sorted from blood. These receptors were obtained from a man aged 18 to 29 in good health. Each CDR3 is given with its conserved first and last residue. The order of the fields is D gene, J gene, clone size, V gene, CDR3 DNA, CDR3 protein. The D gene is left open where the match is weak. A row's size may be missing; if present it is once, few, many or a size class.

>NA|TRBJ2-5|NA|TRBV5-4
TGTGCCAGCAGCTTAGGTCAAGAGACCCAGTACTTC
CASSLGQETQYF
>NA|TRBJ1-2|once|TRBV2
TGTGCCAGCAGTGAAGGGATTACACCATCTAACTATGGCTACACCTTC
CASSEGITPSNYGYTF
>TRBD1|TRBJ1-1|NA|TRBV28
TGTGCCAGCAGTTTCCGGGACAGGCCGACCACTGAAGCTTTCTTT
CASSFRDRPTTEAFF
>NA|TRBJ1-4|NA|TRBV4-3
TGCGCCAGCAGCCCCGACGGGGGTACTAATGAAAAACTGTTTTTT
CASSPDGGTNEKLFF
>NA|TRBJ2-5|NA|TRBV5-1
TGCGCCAGCAGCCCTGAGGGCCGAGGACAGTCCCCGAACAGGCAAGAGACCCAGTACTTC
CASSPEGRGQSPNRQETQYF
>NA|TRBJ2-7|NA|TRBV5-6
TGTGCCAGCAGCTCCACCACTATCCGGGGTCTCTACGAGCAGTACTTC
CASSSTTIRGLYEQYF
>NA|TRBJ1-6|NA|TRBV11-2
TGTGCCAGCAGCTTAGAGGGGGCGAAGTATAATTCACCCCTCCACTTT
CASSLEGAKYNSPLHF
>TRBD2|TRBJ2-3|NA|TRBV7-2
TGTGCCAGCAGCTTCTCTAGCGGGAGTTCCGCAGATACGCAGTATTTT
CASSFSSGSSADTQYF
>TRBD2|TRBJ2-1|NA|TRBV7-9
TGTGCCAGCAGCCAGACCTCCCCTAGCGGGGGGTCTAATGAGCAGTTCTTC
CASSQTSPSGGSNEQFF
>NA|TRBJ2-1|NA|TRBV11-3
TGTGCCAGCAGCTTAGAAGGGATCTCCCATGAGCAGTTCTTC
CASSLEGISHEQFF
>TRBD1|TRBJ2-6|NA|TRBV7-9
TGTGCCAGCAGCTCCGCAGGGGGCCTTGGGGCCAACGTCCTGACTTTC
CASSSAGGLGANVLTF
>NA|TRBJ1-1|NA|TRBV25-1
TGTGCCAGCAGTGAATCGGCGGGGAACACTGAAGCTTTCTTT
CASSESAGNTEAFF
>TRBD1|TRBJ1-5|NA|TRBV10-3
TGTGCCATCAGCCCCGGGACAGGGGGCAAGGGCAATCAGCCCCAGCATTTT
CAISPGTGGKGNQPQHF
>NA|TRBJ1-6|few|TRBV27
TGTGCCAGCAGCTCGGGGGGGCGTAGATCACCCCTCCACTTT
CASSSGGRRSPLHF
>TRBD2|TRBJ2-7|NA|TRBV5-4
TGTGCCAGCAGCCGGATAGGACTAGCGGACTACGAGCAGTACTTC
CASSRIGLADYEQYF
>NA|TRBJ2-3|NA|TRBV28
TGTGCCAGCAGTTTATACAGGGCCCTAATCACAGATACGCAGTATTTT
CASSLYRALITDTQYF
>TRBD1|TRBJ2-7|NA|TRBV10-1
TGCGCCAGCAGTGAGTCTGGGACAGGGTTGCACGAGCAGTACTTC
CASSESGTGLHEQYF
>NA|TRBJ2-2|NA|TRBV25-1
TGTGCCAGCAGCCCCGACCGTATCCCCGGGGAGCTGTTTTTT
CASSPDRIPGELFF
>NA|TRBJ1-2|NA|TRBV28
TGTGCCAGCAGTACTCAGGGGTTATATGGCTACACCTTC
CASSTQGLYGYTF
>NA|TRBJ2-2|NA|TRBV7-6
TGTGCCAGCAGCTTAGAGGGCAGGGGATTAACCGGGGAGCTGTTTTTT
CASSLEGRGLTGELFF
>NA|TRBJ1-2|NA|TRBV4-1
TGCGCCAGCAGCCAAACAGGGATTGGGATCTACACCTTC
CASSQTGIGIYTF
>NA|TRBJ2-1|NA|TRBV27
TGTGCCAGCAGTCAACAGGGGGGACTAGTATACAATGAGCAGTTCTTC
CASSQQGGLVYNEQFF
>TRBD1|TRBJ1-6|NA|TRBV7-6
TGTGCCAGCAGCGTAACTCCGGGACAGCAAAATTCACCCCTCCACTTT
CASSVTPGQQNSPLHF
>NA|TRBJ1-4|NA|TRBV19
TGTGCCAGTAGTATTGTCTGGGGGCCAGATAATGAAAAACTGTTTTTT
CASSIVWGPDNEKLFF
>NA|TRBJ1-5|NA|TRBV2
TGTGCCAGCAGTGAGGGAGGGGGGAATCAGCCCCAGCATTTT
CASSEGGGNQPQHF
>NA|TRBJ2-5|NA|TRBV7-4
TGTGCCAGCAGCTTCGGACTCCAGAAGGAGACCCAGTACTTC
CASSFGLQKETQYF
>NA|TRBJ1-3|NA|TRBV6-1
TGTGCCAGCAGTTTGGGGGTTGAGGACACCATATATTTT
CASSLGVEDTIYF
>TRBD2|TRBJ2-3|NA|TRBV11-2
TGTGCCAGCAGCTTAAACGGGAGGGCCCCAGATACGCAGTATTTT
CASSLNGRAPDTQYF
>NA|TRBJ2-7|NA|TRBV5-6
TGTGCCAGCAGCCCCCGAGGTACGGCCTCCTACGAGCAGTACTTC
CASSPRGTASYEQYF
>NA|TRBJ2-2|NA|TRBV27
TGTGCCAATAACCGGGACCGCAGGAGGACCGGGGAGCTGTTTTTT
CANNRDRRRTGELFF
>NA|TRBJ2-3|once|TRBV6-1
TGTGCCAGCAGTGGACGACAGTCTAGCACAGATACGCAGTATTTT
CASSGRQSSTDTQYF
>NA|TRBJ2-7|NA|TRBV7-2
TGTGCCAGCAGCTTGATCTCATCAGGGACCTACGAGCAGTACTTC
CASSLISSGTYEQYF
>NA|TRBJ1-1|once|TRBV19
TGTGCCAGTAGGGAGACCGACAGTATCAAAGCTTTCTTT
CASRETDSIKAFF
>NA|TRBJ2-2|NA|TRBV5-6
TGTGCCAGCAGCACCAGGACGAACACCGGGGAGCTGTTTTTT
CASSTRTNTGELFF
>NA|TRBJ1-3|once|TRBV6-1
TGTGCCAGCAGTGAAGCGCTATTGAGCTCTGGAAACACCATATATTTT
CASSEALLSSGNTIYF
>NA|TRBJ2-6|NA|TRBV19
TGTGCCAGTAGTATCGGGGGGCCTGGGGCCAACGTCCTGACTTTC
CASSIGGPGANVLTF
>NA|TRBJ2-1|NA|TRBV21-1
TGTGCCAGCAGCAACGGTAGCGGGAGGGCAGGCTACAATGAGCAGTTCTTC
CASSNGSGRAGYNEQFF
>TRBD1|TRBJ2-5|NA|TRBV10-3
TGTGCCATTACAGGGGGCGCAGAAGAGACCCAGTACTTC
CAITGGAEETQYF
>TRBD2|TRBJ2-2|NA|TRBV30
TGTGCCTGGAGTGCGACCCGGACTAGCGGGAGTGCCGGGGAGCTGTTTTTT
CAWSATRTSGSAGELFF
>NA|TRBJ2-1|NA|TRBV19
TGTGCCAGTAGTATAGGGGAAACCGGACACAATGAGCAGTTCTTC
CASSIGETGHNEQFF
>NA|TRBJ2-1|NA|TRBV10-3
TGTGCCATCAGTCTAGCGAAGGGTGAGCAGTTCTTC
CAISLAKGEQFF
>TRBD1|TRBJ2-7|NA|TRBV5-1
TGCGCCAGCAGCTTGACTCCGCGGGACAGGGTCCCCTACGAGCAGTACTTC
CASSLTPRDRVPYEQYF
>NA|TRBJ1-1|NA|TRBV6-5
TGTGCCAGCTCGAACGGGGAGAACACTGAAGCTTTCTTT
CASSNGENTEAFF
>NA|TRBJ1-2|NA|TRBV28
TGTGCCAGCAGTCCACCGGTGGGGGACTACACCTTC
CASSPPVGDYTF
>NA|TRBJ1-1|NA|TRBV6-5
TGTGCCAGCACGGAAGGGATACAGAACACTGAAGCTTTCTTT
CASTEGIQNTEAFF
>NA|TRBJ1-1|few|TRBV6-5
TGTGCCAGCAGTTACGTCGGGATTACGGGCGAAGCTTTCTTT
CASSYVGITGEAFF
>NA|TRBJ2-3|NA|TRBV9
TGTGCCAGCAGCCTAAACCCCGATGATACGCAGTATTTT
CASSLNPDDTQYF
>NA|TRBJ2-7|NA|TRBV15
TGTGCCACCAGCAGAGATCCAGGGTCATCCTACGAGCAGTACTTC
CATSRDPGSSYEQYF
>TRBD2|TRBJ2-1|NA|TRBV30
TGTGCCTATGCGGGGGGACTAGGTCGCTACAATGAGCAGTTCTTC
CAYAGGLGRYNEQFF
>NA|TRBJ1-2|NA|TRBV4-3
TGCGCCAGCAGCCCCTTGGCCCTAACGAAGGGCTACACCTTC
CASSPLALTKGYTF